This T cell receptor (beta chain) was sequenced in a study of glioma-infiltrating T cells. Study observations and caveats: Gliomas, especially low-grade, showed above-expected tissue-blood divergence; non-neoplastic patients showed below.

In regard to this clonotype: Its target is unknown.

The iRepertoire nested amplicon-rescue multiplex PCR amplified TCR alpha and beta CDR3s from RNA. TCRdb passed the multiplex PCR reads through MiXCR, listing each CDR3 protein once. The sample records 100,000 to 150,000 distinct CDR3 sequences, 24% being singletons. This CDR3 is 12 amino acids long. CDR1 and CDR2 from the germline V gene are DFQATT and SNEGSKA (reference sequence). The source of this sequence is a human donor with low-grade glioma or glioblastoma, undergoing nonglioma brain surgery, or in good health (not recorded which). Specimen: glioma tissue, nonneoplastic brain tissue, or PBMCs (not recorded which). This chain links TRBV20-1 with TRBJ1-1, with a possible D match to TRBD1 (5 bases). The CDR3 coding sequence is TGCAGCGTTGCAGGGATGAACACTGAAGCTTTCTTT. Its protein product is CSVAGMNTEAFF.